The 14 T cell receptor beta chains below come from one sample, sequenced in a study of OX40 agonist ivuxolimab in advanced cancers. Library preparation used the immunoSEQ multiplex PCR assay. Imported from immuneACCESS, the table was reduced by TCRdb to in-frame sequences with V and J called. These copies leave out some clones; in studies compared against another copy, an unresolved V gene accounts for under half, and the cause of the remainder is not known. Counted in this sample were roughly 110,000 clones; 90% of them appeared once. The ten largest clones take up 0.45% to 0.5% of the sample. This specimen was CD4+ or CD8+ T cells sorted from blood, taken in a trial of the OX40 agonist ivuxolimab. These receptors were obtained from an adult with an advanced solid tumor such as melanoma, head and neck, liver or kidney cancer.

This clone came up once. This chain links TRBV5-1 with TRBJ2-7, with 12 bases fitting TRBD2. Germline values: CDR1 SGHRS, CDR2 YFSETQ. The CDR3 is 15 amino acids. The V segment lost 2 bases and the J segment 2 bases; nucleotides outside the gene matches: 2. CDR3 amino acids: CASSFLAGGPYEQYF. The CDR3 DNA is TGCGCCAGCAGCTTTCTAGCGGGGGGGCCCTACGAGCAGTACTTC.

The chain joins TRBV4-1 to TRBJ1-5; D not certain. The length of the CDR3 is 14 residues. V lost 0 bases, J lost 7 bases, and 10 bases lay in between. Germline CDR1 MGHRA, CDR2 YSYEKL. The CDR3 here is CASSQDSPGQPQHF. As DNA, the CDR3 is TGCGCCAGCAGCCAAGATTCTCCGGGGCAGCCCCAGCATTTT.

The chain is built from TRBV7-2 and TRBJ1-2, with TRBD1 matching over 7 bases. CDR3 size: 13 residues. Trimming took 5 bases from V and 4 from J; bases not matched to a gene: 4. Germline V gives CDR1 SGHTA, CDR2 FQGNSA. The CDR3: CASSTGESYGYTF. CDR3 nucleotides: TGTGCCAGCAGCACAGGGGAGAGCTATGGCTACACCTTC.

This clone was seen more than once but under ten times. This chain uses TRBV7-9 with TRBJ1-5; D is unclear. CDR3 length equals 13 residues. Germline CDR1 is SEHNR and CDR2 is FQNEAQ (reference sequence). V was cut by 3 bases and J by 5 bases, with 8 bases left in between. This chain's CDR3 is CASSLRGDQPQHF. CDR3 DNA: TGTGCCAGCAGCTTGCGGGGAGATCAGCCCCAGCATTTT.

The CDR3 sequence: CASSSPSGGQYEQYF. Here the CDR3 DNA reads TGTGCCAGCAGCAGCCCTAGCGGGGGGCAGTACGAGCAGTACTTC. This chain uses TRBV27 with TRBJ2-7, with TRBD2 identical over 11 bases. The CDR3 runs to 15 residues. Germline values: CDR1 MNHEY, CDR2 SMNVEV (reference sequence). The J segment lost 4 bases and the V segment lost 6 bases, leaving 8 bases of the junction unmatched.

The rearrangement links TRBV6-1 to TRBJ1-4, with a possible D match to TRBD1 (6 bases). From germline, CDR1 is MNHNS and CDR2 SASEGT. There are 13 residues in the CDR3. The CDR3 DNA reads TGTGCGGGGGGGGCAGGGAGTAATGAAAAACTGTTTTTT. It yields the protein CAGGAGSNEKLFF.

Here the CDR3 DNA reads TGTGCCAGCAGCCAAACCCCCCCTACCTCTGGAAACACCATATATTTT. Its protein is CASSQTPPTSGNTIYF. The genes are TRBV7-2 and TRBJ1-3; D is ambiguous. The CDR3 has 16 residues. Per germline, CDR1 SGHTA and CDR2 FQGNSA. With 5 bases removed from V and 0 bases from J, the gap between germline ends came to 14 bases.

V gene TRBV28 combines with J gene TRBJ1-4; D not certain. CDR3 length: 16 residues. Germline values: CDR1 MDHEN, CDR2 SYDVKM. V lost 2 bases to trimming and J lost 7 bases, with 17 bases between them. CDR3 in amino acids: CASSLISLRYSEKLFF. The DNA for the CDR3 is TGTGCCAGCAGTTTAATTTCCTTGAGATACAGTGAAAAACTGTTTTTT.

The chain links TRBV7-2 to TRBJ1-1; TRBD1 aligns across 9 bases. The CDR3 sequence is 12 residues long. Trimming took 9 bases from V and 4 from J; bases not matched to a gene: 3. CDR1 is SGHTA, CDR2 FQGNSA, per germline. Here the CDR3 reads CASGTGLTEAFF. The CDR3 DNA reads TGTGCCAGTGGGACAGGGCTCACTGAAGCTTTCTTT.

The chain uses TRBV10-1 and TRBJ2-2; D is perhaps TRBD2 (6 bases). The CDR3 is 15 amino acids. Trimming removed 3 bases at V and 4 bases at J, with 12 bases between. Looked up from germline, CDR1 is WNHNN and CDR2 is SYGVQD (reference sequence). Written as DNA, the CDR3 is TGCGCCAGCAGTGAACCGGGGGAACTCACCGGGGAGCTGTTTTTT. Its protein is CASSEPGELTGELFF.

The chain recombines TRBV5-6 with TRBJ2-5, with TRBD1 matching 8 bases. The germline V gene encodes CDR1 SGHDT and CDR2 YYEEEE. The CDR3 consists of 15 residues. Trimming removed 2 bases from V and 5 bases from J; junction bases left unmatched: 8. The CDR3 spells CASSFRPGGGETQYF. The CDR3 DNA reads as TGTGCCAGCAGCTTCCGGCCAGGGGGCGGGGAGACCCAGTACTTC.

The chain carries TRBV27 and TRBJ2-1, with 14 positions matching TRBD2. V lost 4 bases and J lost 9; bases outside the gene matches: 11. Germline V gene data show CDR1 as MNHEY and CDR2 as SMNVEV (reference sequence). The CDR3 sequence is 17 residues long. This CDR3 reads CASSSPGTSGGRFEQFF. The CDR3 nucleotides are TGTGCCAGCAGTTCCCCTGGGACTAGCGGGGGAAGGTTTGAGCAGTTCTTC.

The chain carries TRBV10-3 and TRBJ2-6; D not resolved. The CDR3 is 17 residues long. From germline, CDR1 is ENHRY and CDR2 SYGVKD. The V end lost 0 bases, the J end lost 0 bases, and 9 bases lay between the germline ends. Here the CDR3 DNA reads TGTGCCATCAGTGAGTCACCAGCCAGCTCTGGGGCCAACGTCCTGACTTTC. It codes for CAISESPASSGANVLTF.

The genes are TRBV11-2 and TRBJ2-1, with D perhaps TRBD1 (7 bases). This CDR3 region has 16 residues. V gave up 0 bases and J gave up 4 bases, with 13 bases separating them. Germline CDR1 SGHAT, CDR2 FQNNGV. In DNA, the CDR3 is TGTGCCAGCAGCTTAGATCGGGCAGGGGGGTACAATGAGCAGTTCTTC. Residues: CASSLDRAGGYNEQFF.